This TCR beta chain was retrieved from a study of blood T cell repertoires in COVID-19. Turning to the study itself: Acute-phase and convalescent COVID-19 samples originated in the United States, Italy and Spain. The analysed material was cDNA or gDNA that came from T cells, B-cell-depleted T cells, or PBMCs.

The CDR3 is 15 amino acids. V gave up 0 bases and J gave up 8 bases, with 17 bases separating them. From germline, CDR1 is SGHDT and CDR2 YYEEEE. Authors' analysis steps: Nucleated cell number was recorded as an estimate derived from reference gene primer amplification. Produced via immunoSEQ multiplex PCR; TCRdb's table is partial and in-frame only. V and J calls and clone size are those listed in that table; D and trimming were worked out from the DNA. The profile shows approximately 72,000 clones, roughly 86% of them singletons. The specimen sequenced was peripheral blood. This TCR came from a man aged 45-65 years with acute or convalescent COVID-19. The chain carries TRBV5-6 and TRBJ1-2, with D possibly TRBD1 on 5 matching bases. The CDR3 loop reads CASSLVVQGLQGYTF. For the CDR3, the DNA is TGTGCCAGCAGCTTGGTGGTCCAGGGCTTGCAAGGCTACACCTTC.